Following are 17 T cell receptor beta chains from one sample sequenced in a study of OX40 agonist ivuxolimab in advanced cancers. Profiling relied on immunoSEQ multiplex PCR, and the TCRdb table lists in-frame clones only, not all of them. The sample holds under 70,000 clones; over 75% are singletons and the top ten take about 6.5%. The material sequenced was CD4+ or CD8+ T cells sorted from blood, taken in a trial of the OX40 agonist ivuxolimab. All receptors derive from an adult with an advanced solid tumor such as melanoma, head and neck, liver or kidney cancer.

By share, this clone ranks as medium-sized. V usage is TRBV27 and J usage is TRBJ2-2, with D tentatively TRBD2 (6 bases). The germline V and J ends were trimmed by 5 bases and 8 bases, with 15 bases remaining between them. CDR1 is MNHEY and CDR2 is SMNVEV in the germline V gene (reference sequence). The CDR3 contains 14 residues. The CDR3 sequence is CASSKLEGLGELFF. CDR3 nucleotide sequence: TGTGCCAGCAGTAAACTGGAGGGGTTGGGGGAGCTGTTTTTT.

The chain employs TRBV28 and TRBJ2-2; D uncertain. Germline V CDR1 and CDR2: MDHEN, SYDVKM. This CDR3 spans 16 amino acids. V lost 8 bases and J lost 2, with 18 bases in between. The CDR3 is CASGLFGRINTGELFF. The CDR3 DNA reads as TGTGCCAGCGGGTTATTCGGCAGGATTAACACCGGGGAGCTGTTTTTT.

V and J are TRBV7-6 and TRBJ2-3; 14 bases line up with TRBD2. CDR3 length: 20 residues. CDR1 and CDR2 (germline): SGHVS, FNYEAQ. Unmatched junction bases numbered 13, after V lost 5 bases and J lost 0 bases. CDR3 DNA sequence: TGTGCCAGCAGCACCCCACCCGGGACTAGCGGGAGCGCTAGCACAGATACGCAGTATTTT. It encodes CASSTPPGTSGSASTDTQYF.

This chain connects TRBV4-2 to TRBJ1-2; 9 bases are shared with TRBD1. The length of the CDR3 is 16 residues. The trim removed 0 bases at V and 5 bases at J, leaving 7 bases unmatched. CDR1 LGHNA and CDR2 YNFKEQ come from the germline V gene. The CDR3 spells CASSQEIGDRVYGYTF. CDR3 nucleotide sequence: TGTGCCAGCAGCCAAGAAATCGGGGACAGGGTATATGGCTACACCTTC.

Comments on this clone: Other DNA sequences in this sample translate to the same CDR3. This rearrangement joins TRBV7-9 to TRBJ2-5; D unresolved. V dropped 6 bases and J dropped 4 bases, with 6 bases sitting between them. The CDR3 is 11 amino acids. CDR1 and CDR2 (germline): SEHNR, FQNEAQ (reference sequence). DNA for the CDR3: TGTGCCAGCAGTTCTGTAGAGACCCAGTACTTC. Translating it yields CASSSVETQYF.

The V and J genes are TRBV2 and TRBJ1-1; TRBD1 might be the D (6 bases). CDR3 length equals 15 residues. V was trimmed by 2 bases and J by 1 base, leaving 11 bases between them. Germline V gene lookup returns CDR1 SNHLY and CDR2 FYNNEI. The CDR3 region is CASSELRTANTEAFF. CDR3 bases: TGTGCCAGCAGTGAATTGCGGACAGCGAACACTGAAGCTTTCTTT.

This clone was picked up one time. The chain combines TRBV7-9 with TRBJ2-7, with D possibly matching TRBD2 (6 bases). This CDR3 comprises 16 residues. Trimming cost V 5 bases and J 0 bases, with 17 bases left between them. The V gene's germline CDR1 is SEHNR and CDR2 FQNEAQ (reference sequence). The DNA for the CDR3 is TGTGCCAGCAGCCCGCGGGACGGGGCCAGCTCCTACGAGCAGTACTTC. Encoded protein: CASSPRDGASSYEQYF.

This clone was recorded once. This chain uses TRBV27 with TRBJ2-1; TRBD2 aligns across 9 bases. V dropped 0 bases and J dropped 2; count of bases not matched to a gene: 23. Germline-derived CDR1 and CDR2 are MNHEY and SMNVEV (reference sequence). The CDR3 has 23 residues. The CDR3: CASSLSPVIAAGGPGQAYNEQFF. The CDR3 nucleotides read TGTGCCAGCAGTTTATCCCCCGTAATCGCGGCGGGAGGGCCTGGGCAGGCCTACAATGAGCAGTTCTTC.

The V gene is TRBV4-1, the J gene TRBJ2-1, with 7 bases matching TRBD2. From germline, CDR1 is MGHRA and CDR2 YSYEKL. V shed 4 bases and J 3 bases; nucleotides not matched to a gene: 12. The CDR3 loop spans 17 amino acids. The CDR3 spells CASSLIPGTTIYNEQFF. DNA of the CDR3: TGCGCCAGCAGCCTTATTCCGGGGACTACTATCTACAATGAGCAGTTCTTC.

V is TRBV5-4 and J is TRBJ2-7; either TRBD1 or TRBD2 may supply D (5 bases each). The CDR3 runs 14 residues. Trimming shortened V by 2 bases and J by 2 bases, and 11 bases separated the two germline ends. CDR1 and CDR2 from the germline V gene are SGHNT and YYREEE (reference sequence). CDR3 protein: CASSFMGETYEQYF. Written as DNA, the CDR3 is TGTGCCAGCAGCTTTATGGGGGAGACCTACGAGCAGTACTTC.

The chain couples TRBV29-1 to TRBJ2-7; D is uncertain. The CDR3 runs to 13 residues. V lost 7 bases and J 0 bases, leaving 13 bases between the germline ends. CDR1 and CDR2 (germline): SQVTM, ANQGSEA. CDR3 in DNA: TGCAGCGCCCTCCGTGCAGACTCCTACGAGCAGTACTTC. Residues: CSALRADSYEQYF.

The rearrangement links TRBV7-2 to TRBJ2-7, with no clear D. V gave up 7 bases and J gave up 3 bases, with 19 bases separating them. The CDR3 has 15 residues. The germline gives CDR1 SGHTA, CDR2 FQGNSA. Here the CDR3 DNA reads TGTGCCAGCAAGCCCGCAACGGACGGCTTCTACGAGCAGTACTTC. Its protein product is CASKPATDGFYEQYF.

Note on this clone: Mismatch with germline at one junction end may stem from a read error. The chain joins TRBV11-2 to TRBJ2-7, with 7 nucleotides matching TRBD2. Germline CDR1 reads SGHAT; CDR2 reads FQNNGV. CDR3 length: 15 residues. The CDR3 sequence: CASTLTPGGSYEQYF. Written as DNA, the CDR3 is TGTGCCAGCACCTTAACTCCGGGGGGCTCCTACGAGCAGTACTTC.

The chain uses TRBV11-2 and TRBJ2-1; no clear D. Germline CDR1 is SGHAT and CDR2 is FQNNGV. The CDR3 consists of 12 residues. The ends were cut back, 3 bases at V and 8 bases at J, with 8 bases in the middle. The CDR3, as DNA: TGTGCCAGCAGCTTGAAATGGGATGAGCAGTTCTTC. The encoded protein is CASSLKWDEQFF.

This clone was found a few times. V is TRBV6-5 and J is TRBJ2-7, with a weak D call TRBD2 (6 bases). The CDR3 extends over 13 amino acids. Trimming stripped 2 bases from V and 10 bases from J, with 15 bases between. Germline loops: CDR1 MNHEY, CDR2 SVGAGI. CDR3 DNA: TGTGCCAGCAGTTACCGTCTCTCGGGGGAACAGTACTTC. This gives the protein CASSYRLSGEQYF.

This clone has just a few counts. The V and J genes are TRBV27 and TRBJ2-1; 13 bases fit TRBD2. With 2 bases clipped from V and 8 bases from J, the junction kept 3 bases outside the gene matches. Germline values: CDR1 MNHEY, CDR2 SMNVEV (reference sequence). The CDR3 spans 15 residues. The CDR3 sequence is CASSLGLAGADEQFF. The DNA for the CDR3 is TGTGCCAGCAGTTTAGGACTAGCGGGAGCAGATGAGCAGTTCTTC.

The V call is TRBV7-2, the J call TRBJ1-1; weak D call: TRBD1 (5 bases). Between the trimmed V and J ends, which lost 5 bases and 3 bases, there was a span of 16 bases. The CDR3 length is 15 residues. Germline CDR1 is SGHTA and CDR2 is FQGNSA. Here the CDR3 reads CASSPFQGLYTEAFF. CDR3 nucleotide sequence: TGTGCCAGCAGCCCGTTTCAGGGTTTGTACACTGAAGCTTTCTTT.